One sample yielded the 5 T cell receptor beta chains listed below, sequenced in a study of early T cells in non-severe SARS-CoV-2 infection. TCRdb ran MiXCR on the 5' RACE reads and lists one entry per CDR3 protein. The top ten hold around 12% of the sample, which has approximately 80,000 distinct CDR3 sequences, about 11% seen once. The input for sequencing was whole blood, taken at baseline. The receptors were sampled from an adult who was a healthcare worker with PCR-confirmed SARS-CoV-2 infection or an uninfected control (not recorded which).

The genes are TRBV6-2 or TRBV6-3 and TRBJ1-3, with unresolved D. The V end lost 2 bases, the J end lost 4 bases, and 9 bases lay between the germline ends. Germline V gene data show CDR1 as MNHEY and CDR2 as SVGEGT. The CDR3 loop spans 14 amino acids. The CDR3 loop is CASSYRGSGNTIYF. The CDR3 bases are TGTGCCAGCAGTTACCGAGGGTCCGGAAACACCATATATTTT.

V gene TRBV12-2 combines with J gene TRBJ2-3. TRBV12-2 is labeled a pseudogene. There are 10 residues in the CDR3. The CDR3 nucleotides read TGTGCAAGTCGCACCATGGGGCAGTATTTT. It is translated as CASRTMGQYF.

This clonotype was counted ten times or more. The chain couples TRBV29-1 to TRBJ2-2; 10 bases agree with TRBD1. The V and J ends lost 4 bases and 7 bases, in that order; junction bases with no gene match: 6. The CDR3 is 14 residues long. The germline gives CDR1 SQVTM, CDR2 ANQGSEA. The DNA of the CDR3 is TGCAGCGTTGCATGGACAGGGGGTTTCGGGGAGCTGTTTTTT. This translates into CSVAWTGGFGELFF.

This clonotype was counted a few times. The CDR3: CAISDSSGGAGEQYF. The CDR3 DNA is TGTGCCATCAGTGACTCTAGCGGGGGGGCCGGCGAGCAGTACTTC. The chain carries TRBV10-3 and TRBJ2-7, with 12 positions matching TRBD2. Trimming at V came to 3 bases and at J to 6 bases, leaving 6 bases not matched to a gene. This CDR3 is 15 amino acids long. Germline V gene sequence: CDR1 ENHRY, CDR2 SYGVKD.

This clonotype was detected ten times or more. CDR3 sequence (DNA): TGTGCCAGTAGTTTGCAAGCGAACACCGGGGAGCTGTTTTTT. Its translation is CASSLQANTGELFF. The chain joins TRBV19 to TRBJ2-2; D gene unclear. Germline V gives CDR1 LNHDA, CDR2 SQIVND (reference sequence). This CDR3 region has 14 residues. Trimming stripped 5 bases from V and 0 bases from J, with 7 bases between.